What follows are 30 T cell receptor beta chains derived from one specimen sequenced in a study of T cells in localized non-small cell lung cancer. Clones were read by immunoSEQ multiplex PCR, and TCRdb kept only the in-frame ones, dropping some. The sample records 31,000 or so clones, about 88% being singletons. The sequencing used peripheral blood, collected before any cancer treatment. The receptors stem from a female donor over 55 with stage I lung adenocarcinoma.

The rearrangement joins TRBV28 to TRBJ2-7, with D uncertain. CDR1 MDHEN and CDR2 SYDVKM come from the germline V gene. Trimming removed 5 bases from V and 3 bases from J, with 8 bases in between. The CDR3 totals 12 residues. CDR3 in amino acids: CASSPPYYEQYF. CDR3 nucleotide sequence: TGTGCCAGCAGTCCACCTTACTACGAGCAGTACTTC. Filled out from reference TRBV28 and TRBJ2-7, the complete variable domain reads DVKVTQSSRYLVKRTGEKVFLECVQDMDHENMFWYRQDPGLGLRLIYFSYDVKMKEKGDIPEGYSVSREKKERFSLILESASTNQTSMYLCASSPPYYEQYFGPGTRLTVT.

The V call is TRBV2, the J call TRBJ2-7; 7 nucleotides agree with TRBD1. The CDR3 consists of 13 residues. Germline lookup yields CDR1 SNHLY and CDR2 FYNNEI. V was clipped by 7 bases and J by 3 bases; unmatched bases: 6. The CDR3 bases are TGTGCCAGCAAGGGGACAGCCATCTACGAGCAGTACTTC. It translates to CASKGTAIYEQYF. The full variable domain, with the rest looked up from reference TRBV2 and TRBJ2-7, is EPEVTQTPSHQVTQMGQEVILRCVPISNHLYFYWYRQILGQKVEFLVSFYNNEISEKSEIFDDQFSVERPDGSNFTLKIRSTKLEDSAMYFCASKGTAIYEQYFGPGTRLTVT.

The gene calls are TRBV27 and TRBJ2-7; TRBD1 or TRBD2 may be the D gene (5 bases each). In germline, CDR1 is MNHEY, CDR2 SMNVEV (reference sequence). V dropped 6 bases and J dropped 3 bases, with 12 bases sitting between them. The CDR3 is 13 amino acids. The CDR3 loop reads CASSGRGVYEQYF. CDR3 nucleotide sequence: TGTGCCAGCAGCGGTCGGGGCGTCTACGAGCAGTACTTC.

This clone was picked up one time. J is TRBJ2-5 and V is TRBV27; 11 bases match TRBD2. Germline CDR1 MNHEY, CDR2 SMNVEV (reference sequence). This CDR3 has 16 residues. V was clipped by 3 bases and J by 2 bases; unmatched bases: 5. CDR3 loop: CASSFGLAGGQETQYF. The CDR3 bases are TGTGCCAGCAGTTTCGGGCTAGCGGGAGGTCAAGAGACCCAGTACTTC.

This sequence joins TRBV19 and TRBJ2-1; 14 nucleotides align to TRBD2. The length of the CDR3 is 19 residues. V shed 3 bases, J shed 7 bases, and the junction held 14 bases outside the gene matches. Germline assignment: CDR1 LNHDA and CDR2 SQIVND (reference sequence). CDR3 protein: CASSIVAGGTSGSWNEQFF. Here the CDR3 DNA reads TGTGCCAGTAGTATTGTGGCAGGAGGGACTAGCGGGAGTTGGAATGAGCAGTTCTTC. Together with reference TRBV19 and TRBJ2-1, the CDR3 gives the full variable domain: DGGITQSPKYLFRKEGQNVTLSCEQNLNHDAMYWYRQDPGQGLRLIYYSQIVNDFQKGDIAEGYSVSREKKESFPLTVTSAQKNPTAFYLCASSIVAGGTSGSWNEQFFGPGTRLTVL.

The J gene is TRBJ2-2, the V gene TRBV6-5; TRBD2 is a possible D gene (5 bases). The CDR3 extends over 15 amino acids. V lost 10 bases, J lost 3 bases, and 18 bases lay in between. The germline CDR1 and CDR2 sequences are MNHEY and SVGAGI. The CDR3 reads CATKIPGFDTGELFF. In DNA form, the CDR3 reads TGTGCCACCAAAATCCCGGGGTTTGACACCGGGGAGCTGTTTTTT.

This clone was counted only a few times. The chain carries TRBV4-3 and TRBJ1-4; TRBD1 matches 8 bases. The J segment lost 12 bases and the V segment lost 1 base, leaving 10 bases of the junction unmatched. The germline gives CDR1 LGHNA, CDR2 YSLEER. This CDR3 comprises 15 residues. CDR3 region: CASSQAYIGQGQLFF. CDR3 in DNA: TGCGCCAGCAGCCAAGCGTATATAGGACAGGGTCAACTGTTTTTT.

J is TRBJ2-3 and V is TRBV7-2; tentative D call: TRBD1 (6 bases). V lost 3 bases to trimming and J lost 7 bases, with 14 bases between them. In germline, CDR1 is SGHTA, CDR2 FQGNSA. The CDR3 length is 14 residues. The CDR3 nucleotides read TGTGCCAGCAGCTTCTCCGGGACAACTAATACGCAGTATTTT. Translation: CASSFSGTTNTQYF.

This chain connects TRBV19 to TRBJ1-1; D is possibly TRBD1 (6 bases). Trimming shortened V by 1 base and J by 0 bases, and 12 bases separated the two germline ends. Germline CDR1 and CDR2: LNHDA and SQIVND (reference sequence). This CDR3 contains 16 residues. CDR3 protein: CASSIGQGKLNTEAFF. The CDR3 DNA reads TGTGCCAGTAGTATAGGGCAGGGGAAACTGAACACTGAAGCTTTCTTT.

This chain uses TRBV28 with TRBJ1-1; D uncertain. Per germline, CDR1 MDHEN and CDR2 SYDVKM. The CDR3 is 14 amino acids. Trimming shortened V by 5 bases and J by 1 base, and 11 bases separated the two germline ends. The CDR3 bases are TGTGCCAGCAGTAACGGGTGGAGGAACACTGAAGCTTTCTTT. It is translated as CASSNGWRNTEAFF.

The chain is built from TRBV27 and TRBJ2-1, with 9 bases matching TRBD2. The CDR3 spans 22 residues. The V gene's germline CDR1 is MNHEY and CDR2 SMNVEV (reference sequence). V lost 4 bases, J lost 1 base, and 23 bases stayed unmatched. CDR3 residues: CASSSLIQTSGRPSVSYNEQFF. CDR3 bases: TGTGCCAGCAGTTCCCTTATACAGACTAGCGGAAGACCCAGTGTGTCCTACAATGAGCAGTTCTTC.

This chain connects TRBV28 to TRBJ1-5; D is unresolved. Germline loops: CDR1 MDHEN, CDR2 SYDVKM. Trimming removed 7 bases from V and 1 base from J, with 5 bases in between. The CDR3 has 12 amino acids. As DNA, the CDR3 is TGTGCCAGCATGAAAAGCAATCAGCCCCAGCATTTT. This translates into CASMKSNQPQHF.

CDR3 region: CASSFGQRNTGELFF. The CDR3 coding sequence is TGTGCCAGCAGCTTCGGCCAGCGGAACACCGGGGAGCTGTTTTTT. The rearrangement links TRBV7-6 to TRBJ2-2; D unresolved. CDR1 SGHVS and CDR2 FNYEAQ come from the germline V gene. The length of the CDR3 is 15 residues. Trimming stripped 3 bases from V and 1 base from J, with 9 bases between.

V and J are TRBV4-1 and TRBJ1-1; D perhaps matches TRBD1 (6 bases). CDR3 size: 13 residues. V lost 4 bases and J 8 bases, leaving 14 bases between the germline ends. From germline, CDR1 is MGHRA and CDR2 YSYEKL. CDR3 sequence: CASSLQGSKEAFF. The DNA of the CDR3 is TGCGCCAGCAGCCTACAGGGTTCGAAAGAAGCTTTCTTT.

This clone was counted a single time. The chain has TRBV5-1 and TRBJ2-7; the match to TRBD1 covers 7 bases. V lost 4 bases and J lost 0; bases outside the gene matches: 4. Germline loops: CDR1 SGHRS, CDR2 YFSETQ. The CDR3 loop spans 14 amino acids. The CDR3: CASSQAGGSYEQYF. The DNA for the CDR3 is TGCGCCAGCAGCCAAGCAGGGGGCTCCTACGAGCAGTACTTC.

This clone was counted a few times. CDR3 DNA: TGCGCCAGCAGCTTGCAGGACAGGGGGCAATCCTACGAGCAGTACTTC. Its translation: CASSLQDRGQSYEQYF. This chain uses TRBV5-1 with TRBJ2-7; 11 nucleotides align to TRBD1. Germline trimming cut 1 base from V and 1 base from J; bases unmatched to any gene: 4. In germline, CDR1 is SGHRS, CDR2 YFSETQ. The CDR3 runs 16 residues.

The J gene is TRBJ1-2, the V gene TRBV6-5; D possibly corresponds to TRBD1 (5 bases). Germline V lookup: CDR1 MNHEY, CDR2 SVGAGI. The V end lost 5 bases, the J end lost 9 bases, and 19 bases lay between the germline ends. The CDR3 sequence is 14 residues long. The CDR3 DNA is TGTGCCAGCAGTCGGGTTCAGGAGGGGAGTAGCTACACCTTC. Translation: CASSRVQEGSSYTF.

This CDR3 is CASSPSQGALTDTQYF. In DNA form, the CDR3 reads TGTGCCAGCTCACCCTCGCAGGGGGCGCTGACAGATACGCAGTATTTT. This chain uses TRBV18 with TRBJ2-3; 8 nucleotides line up with TRBD1. The CDR3 has 16 amino acids. Per the germline V gene, CDR1 is KGHSH and CDR2 is LQKENI. With 3 bases clipped from V and 3 bases from J, the junction kept 8 bases outside the gene matches.

This chain joins TRBV7-2 and TRBJ2-1, with TRBD2 identical over 9 bases. The CDR3 has 15 amino acids. In germline, CDR1 is SGHTA, CDR2 FQGNSA. The V and J ends lost 5 bases and 6 bases, in that order; junction bases with no gene match: 8. The CDR3 DNA reads as TGTGCCAGCAGCCCCGGCTCTAGCGGGGTCAATGAGCAGTTCTTC. This encodes CASSPGSSGVNEQFF.

This chain links TRBV19 with TRBJ1-1; D is unresolved. Between the trimmed V and J ends, which lost 7 bases and 4 bases, there was a span of 19 bases. The CDR3 totals 15 residues. The germline gives CDR1 LNHDA, CDR2 SQIVND (reference sequence). This CDR3 reads CASKETYNLFTEAFF. The CDR3 bases are TGTGCCAGTAAGGAGACCTACAACCTTTTCACTGAAGCTTTCTTT.

The chain couples TRBV10-1 to TRBJ2-1; the match to TRBD2 covers 8 bases. Germline trimming cut 10 bases from V and 4 bases from J; bases unmatched to any gene: 15. The CDR3 is 16 residues long. Germline CDR1 reads WNHNN; CDR2 reads SYGVQD (reference sequence). As DNA, the CDR3 is TGCGCCACCTCCCCCCAAGCGGGAGTTCGGTACAATGAGCAGTTCTTC. Its translation is CATSPQAGVRYNEQFF.

For the CDR3, the DNA is TGTGCCAGCGCCAGCTCTGGGGCCAACGTCCTGACTTTC. Encoded protein: CASASSGANVLTF. The V gene is TRBV6-4, the J gene TRBJ2-6; D remains ambiguous. The germline V gene encodes CDR1 MRHNA and CDR2 SNTAGT. This CDR3 spans 13 amino acids. V lost 8 bases and J lost 0, with 5 bases in between.

The rearrangement uses TRBV4-3 and TRBJ2-2; TRBD2 aligns across 7 bases. The CDR3 length is 15 residues. With 5 bases clipped from V and 5 bases from J, the junction kept 8 bases outside the gene matches. The germline V gene encodes CDR1 LGHNA and CDR2 YSLEER. As DNA, the CDR3 is TGCGCCAGCAGCGGGGGAGGGCTTCAAACCGGGGAGCTGTTTTTT. Its translation is CASSGGGLQTGELFF.

The chain carries TRBV11-2 and TRBJ1-3; 9 bases align to TRBD1. The V segment lost 4 bases and the J segment 7 bases; nucleotides outside the gene matches: 2. The CDR3 is 13 residues long. Germline V gene lookup returns CDR1 SGHAT and CDR2 FQNNGV. CDR3 DNA sequence: TGTGCCAGCAGCTCCGGACAGGGGAACACCATATATTTT. It translates to CASSSGQGNTIYF.

The gene calls are TRBV30 and TRBJ2-5, with D uncertain. Trimming removed 5 bases at V and 5 bases at J, with 12 bases between. This CDR3 is 12 amino acids long. CDR1 and CDR2 from the germline V gene are GTSNPN and SVGIG (reference sequence). CDR3 protein: CAWGLVAETQYF. The CDR3 coding sequence is TGTGCCTGGGGTCTAGTGGCGGAGACCCAGTACTTC. Complete variable domain (other parts from reference TRBV30 and TRBJ2-5): SQTIHQWPATLVQPVGSPLSLECTVEGTSNPNLYWYRQAAGRGLQLLFYSVGIGQISSEVPQNLSASRPQDRQFILSSKKLLLSDSGFYLCAWGLVAETQYFGPGTRLLVL.

In this sample, this clone turned up a few times. CDR3 bases: TGTGCCAGCAGCTTGGCTAGCGGGAGGGGATGGGGCGAGCAGTACTTC. It codes for CASSLASGRGWGEQYF. V usage is TRBV7-2 and J usage is TRBJ2-7; 12 bases are shared with TRBD2. The V gene end was trimmed by 3 bases and the J gene end by 6 bases; junction bases not matched to a gene: 9. The germline CDR1 and CDR2 sequences are SGHTA and FQGNSA. CDR3 length equals 16 residues.

The V and J genes are TRBV5-1 and TRBJ2-1; the match to TRBD2 covers 12 bases. The CDR3 is made up of 15 amino acids. Germline V gene data show CDR1 as SGHRS and CDR2 as YFSETQ. V was pared by 0 bases and J by 9 bases, with 4 bases of the junction left unmatched. DNA of the CDR3: TGCGCCAGCAGCTTGGGACTAGCGGGAGAGGGTGAGCAGTTCTTC. The encoded protein is CASSLGLAGEGEQFF.

This rearrangement joins TRBV5-4 to TRBJ1-4; 7 nucleotides match TRBD1. Germline trimming cut 4 bases from V and 5 bases from J; bases unmatched to any gene: 2. CDR1 and CDR2 (germline): SGHNT, YYREEE (reference sequence). CDR3 length: 13 residues. The CDR3 spells CASSRTGNEKLFF. Written as DNA, the CDR3 is TGTGCCAGCAGCCGGACAGGAAATGAAAAACTGTTTTTT.

This chain uses TRBV27 with TRBJ2-3, with D perhaps TRBD1 (6 bases). The germline V and J ends were trimmed by 0 bases and 2 bases, with 9 bases remaining between them. Germline V CDR1 and CDR2: MNHEY, SMNVEV (reference sequence). The CDR3 covers 15 residues. The CDR3, as DNA: TGTGCCAGCAGTTTATCCAGGGGTTACACAGATACGCAGTATTTT. Its protein product is CASSLSRGYTDTQYF.

The chain uses TRBV7-2 and TRBJ2-3; TRBD2 aligns across 8 bases. The CDR3 is made up of 17 amino acids. The germline CDR1 and CDR2 sequences are SGHTA and FQGNSA. V was clipped by 1 base and J by 1 base; unmatched bases: 7. Here the CDR3 reads CASSLVGAGGGTDTQYF. CDR3 DNA: TGTGCCAGCAGCTTAGTCGGCGCGGGAGGTGGCACAGATACGCAGTATTTT.